Below, 14 T cell receptor beta chains from the same sample are listed, as sequenced in a study of blood T cell repertoires in COVID-19. Repertoires were generated with immunoSEQ multiplex PCR, while TCRdb's copy carries only in-frame clones and drops some. Here the sample spans about 230,000 clones, 65% to 90% being singletons. Source material: peripheral blood. These receptors were obtained from a man aged 45-60 years with COVID-19, enrolled during active disease.

The CDR3 nucleotides are TGTGCCAGCAGCTCGACTAGGACAGGGAGGGGCACTGAAGCTTTCTTT. Its protein is CASSSTRTGRGTEAFF. This sequence joins TRBV7-2 and TRBJ1-1; 8 bases align to TRBD1. Germline CDR1 SGHTA, CDR2 FQGNSA. The CDR3 sequence is 16 residues long. V lost 4 bases, J lost 4 bases, and 11 bases stayed unmatched.

J is TRBJ1-2 and V is TRBV5-1; TRBD1 agrees at 7 bases. This CDR3 region has 14 residues. The J segment lost 1 base and the V segment lost 3 bases, leaving 3 bases of the junction unmatched. The germline gives CDR1 SGHRS, CDR2 YFSETQ. The DNA for the CDR3 is TGCGCCAGCAGCTCACAGGGGAGTAACTATGGCTACACCTTC. Protein: CASSSQGSNYGYTF.

The rearrangement links TRBV4-1 to TRBJ2-1, with 15 bases lining up with TRBD2. CDR3 length equals 15 residues. With 4 bases clipped from V and 6 bases from J, the junction kept 1 base outside the gene matches. Per germline, CDR1 MGHRA and CDR2 YSYEKL. The CDR3 here is CASSPGLAGGNEQFF. The CDR3 region has the DNA TGCGCCAGCAGCCCGGGACTAGCGGGGGGCAATGAGCAGTTCTTC.

The gene calls are TRBV7-8 and TRBJ2-2; a weak D match, TRBD2 (7 bases). Trimming removed 6 bases at V and 1 base at J, with 18 bases between. This CDR3 region has 17 residues. From germline, CDR1 is SGHVS and CDR2 FQNEAQ. This CDR3 is CASSQGGTSVNTGELFF. CDR3 coding DNA: TGTGCCAGCAGTCAAGGGGGTACTAGCGTGAACACCGGGGAGCTGTTTTTT.

The V call is TRBV19, the J call TRBJ2-3; possible D gene TRBD2, 5 bases. From germline, CDR1 is LNHDA and CDR2 SQIVND (reference sequence). The CDR3 is 13 amino acids. V dropped 3 bases and J dropped 5 bases, with 9 bases sitting between them. CDR3 nucleotide sequence: TGTGCCAGTAGTATGGGGAGAGGAGATACGCAGTATTTT. The encoded protein is CASSMGRGDTQYF.

The chain employs TRBV28 and TRBJ1-2; 9 bases align to TRBD1. CDR1 is MDHEN, CDR2 SYDVKM, per germline. CDR3 size: 15 residues. Germline trimming cut 7 bases from V and 3 bases from J; bases unmatched to any gene: 9. CDR3 residues: CASNSQGAEDYGYTF. The CDR3 DNA is TGTGCCAGCAACTCACAGGGGGCGGAAGACTATGGCTACACCTTC.

J is TRBJ1-2 and V is TRBV3-1 (or the pseudogene TRBV3-2); TRBD1 agrees at 7 bases. The CDR3 has 14 amino acids. CDR1 and CDR2 (germline): LGHDT, YNNKEL (reference sequence). V gave up 6 bases and J gave up 1 base; unmatched junction bases: 5. DNA for the CDR3: TGTGCCAGCAGGAGTCAGGGGGATAACTATGGCTACACCTTC. Its translation is CASRSQGDNYGYTF.

The rearrangement joins TRBV23-1 to TRBJ2-6, with 7 bases identical to TRBD2. TRBV23-1 carries the ORF label, with uncertain function. V gave up 0 bases and J gave up 12 bases; unmatched junction bases: 8. CDR3 length equals 15 residues. CDR3 amino acids: CASSQSRVAGFVLTF. The CDR3, as DNA: TGCGCCAGCAGTCAATCCCGGGTAGCGGGCTTCGTCCTGACTTTC.

This chain joins TRBV3-1 (or the pseudogene TRBV3-2) and TRBJ2-1; 8 bases fit TRBD2. This CDR3 is 12 amino acids long. Losses at the gene ends were 3 bases for V and 12 bases for J; bases not matched to a gene: 4. Germline V lookup: CDR1 LGHDT, CDR2 YNNKEL (reference sequence). Here the CDR3 DNA reads TGTGCCAGCAGCCAGAGGGCGGGAGGGCAGTTCTTC. This codes for CASSQRAGGQFF.

V gene TRBV19 combines with J gene TRBJ1-3; no definite D call. This CDR3 comprises 17 residues. The germline V gene has CDR1 LNHDA and CDR2 SQIVND (reference sequence). Trimming left V 7 bases short and J 1 base short, with 20 bases between. CDR3 nucleotide sequence: TGTGCCAGTATGAGGTTTGCCCTCTTATCTTCTGGAAACACCATATATTTT. Translation: CASMRFALLSSGNTIYF.

The chain recombines TRBV11-2 with TRBJ2-5; D may be TRBD1 (6 bases). V was cut by 2 bases and J by 12 bases, with 13 bases left in between. In germline, CDR1 is SGHAT, CDR2 FQNNGV. The CDR3 contains 12 residues. CDR3 region: CASSLTTGFEYF. The CDR3 nucleotides are TGTGCCAGCAGCTTAACGACAGGCTTTGAGTACTTC.

This clone was counted only a few times. Written as DNA, the CDR3 is TGTGCCAGCAGTTCCACACCGACTGGGTCCTACGAGCAGTACTTC. Its protein is CASSSTPTGSYEQYF. The gene calls are TRBV28 and TRBJ2-7; no definite D call. The CDR3 is made up of 15 amino acids. Trimming removed 4 bases from V and 1 base from J, with 14 bases in between. Per the germline V gene, CDR1 is MDHEN and CDR2 is SYDVKM.

Only one count was recorded for this clone. The chain employs TRBV27 and TRBJ2-5; 10 nucleotides match TRBD2. Unmatched junction bases numbered 11, after V lost 6 bases and J lost 7 bases. This CDR3 contains 15 residues. Germline lookup yields CDR1 MNHEY and CDR2 SMNVEV (reference sequence). CDR3 sequence: CASSYIAGGGGTQYF. As DNA, the CDR3 is TGTGCCAGCAGCTACATAGCGGGGGGCGGTGGGACCCAGTACTTC.

The CDR3: CASSLSGTFDNEQFF. The DNA of the CDR3 is TGTGCCAGCAGCCTATCCGGGACTTTTGATAATGAGCAGTTCTTC. This sequence joins TRBV3-1 (or the pseudogene TRBV3-2) and TRBJ2-1; maybe TRBD2 (6 bases). Germline V gene sequence: CDR1 LGHDT, CDR2 YNNKEL (reference sequence). V was pared by 4 bases and J by 7 bases, with 17 bases between. The CDR3 sequence is 15 residues long.